This T cell receptor (beta chain) was sequenced during a study of blood T cell repertoires in COVID-19. Clones were read by immunoSEQ multiplex PCR, and TCRdb kept only the in-frame ones, dropping some. The data contain 200,000 or so clones, approximately 91% of them singletons. Germline assignment: CDR1 ENHRY and CDR2 SYGVKD. The CDR3 sequence is 17 residues long. After removal of 6 bases from V and 6 bases from J, the junction contained 17 bases not matched to a gene. The sample consisted of peripheral blood. The V and J genes are TRBV10-3 and TRBJ2-7; TRBD2 matches at 10 bases. This TCR derives from a man between 65 and 85 years old with active or convalescent COVID-19. The CDR3 loop reads CAIRSPGLANPPIEQYF. As DNA, the CDR3 is TGTGCCATCAGGAGCCCGGGACTAGCGAACCCTCCTATCGAGCAGTACTTC.